This TCR beta chain was recovered during a study of blood T cell repertoires in COVID-19. Overall study: Sample material is recorded as cDNA or gDNA derived from T cells, B-cell-depleted T cells, or PBMCs.

In the authors' workflow: Nucleated cell counts were estimated from reference gene primer amplification. Profiling relied on immunoSEQ multiplex PCR, and the TCRdb table lists in-frame clones only, not all of them. Clone size and the V and J calls come from that table; the DNA yielded D and trimming. The sample gives over 150,000 clones, around 79% of which show up once; around an eighth is in the top ten. Germline V gene sequence: CDR1 MGHRA, CDR2 YSYEKL. Trimming removed 0 bases at V and 8 bases at J, with 14 bases between. The CDR3 is 15 residues long. Sequenced input: peripheral blood. The TCR sequence derives from a woman aged 45-65 years with acute or convalescent COVID-19. The V gene is TRBV4-1, the J gene TRBJ1-3; no clear D gene. The CDR3 DNA sequence: TGCGCCAGCAGCCAAGATCCCGGGATCGGGTACACCATATATTTT. It encodes CASSQDPGIGYTIYF.